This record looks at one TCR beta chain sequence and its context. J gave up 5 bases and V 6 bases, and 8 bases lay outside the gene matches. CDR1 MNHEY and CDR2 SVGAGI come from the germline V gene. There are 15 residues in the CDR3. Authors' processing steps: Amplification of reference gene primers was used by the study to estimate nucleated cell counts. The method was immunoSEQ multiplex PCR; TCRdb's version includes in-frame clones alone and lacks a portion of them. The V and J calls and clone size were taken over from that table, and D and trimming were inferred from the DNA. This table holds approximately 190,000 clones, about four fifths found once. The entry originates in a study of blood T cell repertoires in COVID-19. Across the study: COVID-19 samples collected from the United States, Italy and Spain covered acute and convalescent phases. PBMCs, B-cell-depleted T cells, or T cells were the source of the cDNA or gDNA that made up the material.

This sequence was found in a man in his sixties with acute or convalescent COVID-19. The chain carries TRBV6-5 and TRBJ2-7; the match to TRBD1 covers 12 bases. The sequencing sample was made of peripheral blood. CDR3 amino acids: CASRAPGTGGHEQYF. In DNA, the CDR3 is TGTGCCAGCAGAGCCCCCGGGACAGGGGGCCACGAGCAGTACTTC.